The rows below give T cell receptor beta chains drawn from one sample of a study of CD8 T cells in ankylosing spondylitis. A single record per CDR3 protein comes from TCRdb applying MiXCR to the 5' RACE reads. The table records around 230,000 distinct CDR3 sequences, approximately 7.6% of them present only once. The material sequenced was blood, either unsorted or a sorted T cell fraction (not recorded which). All receptors come from a female donor with ankylosing spondylitis or in good health (not recorded which). Each CDR3 is given with its conserved first and last residue. Each record gives: D gene, V gene, clone size, J gene, CDR3 DNA, CDR3 protein. The D gene is left open where the match is weak. A clone size is listed for some rows: how often the clone was seen (once, few, many), or a class if it is expanded.

D: NA; V: TRBV7-3; size: many; J: TRBJ1-3; DNA: TGTGCCAGCAGCCCAGACGGGCTGTTGGGAAACACCATATATTTT; CDR3: CASSPDGLLGNTIYF
D: TRBD2; V: TRBV29-1; size: many; J: TRBJ2-7; DNA: TGCAGCGTTGAAGCCCCTTTTGGAGCGGGACCCTACGAGCAGTACTTC; CDR3: CSVEAPFGAGPYEQYF
D: TRBD1; V: TRBV15; size: many; J: TRBJ2-7; DNA: TGTGCCACCAGCAGAGGGGACAGGGATCCCTCCTACGAGCAGTACTTC; CDR3: CATSRGDRDPSYEQYF
D: NA; V: TRBV27; size: many; J: TRBJ1-1; DNA: TGTGCCAGCAGTTTATCTTCCAGGAACACTGAAGCTTTCTTT; CDR3: CASSLSSRNTEAFF
D: NA; V: TRBV7-2; size: few; J: TRBJ1-1; DNA: TGTGCCAGCAGCCAGGGCGTTAACACTGAAGCTTTCTTT; CDR3: CASSQGVNTEAFF
D: TRBD1; V: TRBV28; size: few; J: TRBJ2-6; DNA: TGTGCCAGCAGCGTGGACAGGGCCGCGAGCCGGACTTTC; CDR3: CASSVDRAASRTF
D: TRBD1; V: TRBV5-1; size: few; J: TRBJ2-5; DNA: TGCGCCAGCAGCTTGCAGGGACAGGTCATAGGAGAGACCCAGTACTTC; CDR3: CASSLQGQVIGETQYF
D: NA; V: TRBV12-3/TRBV12-4; size: NA; J: TRBJ1-6; DNA: TGTGCCAGCAGCGACACCCCAGGGCTTTCACCCCTCCACTTT; CDR3: CASSDTPGLSPLHF
D: NA; V: TRBV12-3/TRBV12-4; size: many; J: TRBJ2-1; DNA: TGTGCCAGCAGTTTTCTTACTGAGCAGTTCTTC; CDR3: CASSFLTEQFF
D: TRBD1; V: TRBV4-1; size: few; J: TRBJ1-5; DNA: TGCGCCAGCAGCCGAGGGTCCGGGACAGGCGCCAATCAGCCCCAGCATTTT; CDR3: CASSRGSGTGANQPQHF
D: NA; V: TRBV7-8; size: many; J: TRBJ2-5; DNA: TGTGCCAGCAGCTTAGGGCTATTCCAAGAGACCCAGTACTTC; CDR3: CASSLGLFQETQYF
D: NA; V: TRBV7-3; size: many; J: TRBJ2-2; DNA: TGTGCCAGCAGCTCCGGGAGTTACACCGGGGAGCTGTTTTTT; CDR3: CASSSGSYTGELFF
D: TRBD1; V: TRBV7-2; size: few; J: TRBJ2-1; DNA: TGTGCCAGCAGCTTAGGGGGACAGATAGACGATGAGCAGTTCTTC; CDR3: CASSLGGQIDDEQFF
D: NA; V: TRBV20-1; size: many; J: TRBJ2-1; DNA: TGCAGTGCTAGAGATCGGCTAGCGAACTACAATGAGCAGTTCTTC; CDR3: CSARDRLANYNEQFF
D: NA; V: TRBV4-1; size: few; J: TRBJ2-3; DNA: TGCGCCAGCAGCCAAGACAGGGGAGGGGATACGCAGTATTTT; CDR3: CASSQDRGGDTQYF
D: NA; V: TRBV7-2; size: many; J: TRBJ2-3; DNA: TGTGCCAGCAGCGTAGACAGAGATACGCAGTATTTT; CDR3: CASSVDRDTQYF
D: TRBD2; V: TRBV3-1; size: NA; J: TRBJ2-5; DNA: TGTGCCAGCAGCCAAGAGATGGGAGGGGCGGGAGGGCCAGAGACCCAGTACTTC; CDR3: CASSQEMGGAGGPETQYF
D: TRBD2; V: TRBV5-1; size: many; J: TRBJ2-1; DNA: TGCGCCAGCAGCCGGCTGCCGGGAGGTCCTGAGCAGTTCTTC; CDR3: CASSRLPGGPEQFF
D: TRBD1; V: TRBV7-2; size: NA; J: TRBJ1-3; DNA: TGTGCCAGCAGCGACTGGGACAGGACGGCTTCTGGAAACACCATATATTTT; CDR3: CASSDWDRTASGNTIYF
D: NA; V: TRBV6-1; size: many; J: TRBJ2-3; DNA: TGTGCCAGCAGTCCCAGGACTACCCCTGCTGGTACGCAGTATTTT; CDR3: CASSPRTTPAGTQYF
D: TRBD2; V: TRBV5-1; size: many; J: TRBJ2-1; DNA: TGCGCCAGCAGCAGACTAGCGGGAGGGCAGAATGAGCAGTTCTTC; CDR3: CASSRLAGGQNEQFF
D: TRBD2; V: TRBV9; size: many; J: TRBJ2-7; DNA: TGTGCCAGCAGCGTATCTAGCGGGAGGAACTACGAGCAGTACTTC; CDR3: CASSVSSGRNYEQYF
D: TRBD2; V: TRBV20-1; size: many; J: TRBJ2-1; DNA: TGCAGTGCTAGTTTGTTGAGACTAGCGGATGACAATGAGCAGTTCTTC; CDR3: CSASLLRLADDNEQFF
D: NA; V: TRBV20-1; size: many; J: TRBJ2-5; DNA: TGCAGTGCTAGAGTACTGGTGGGGCTAGAGACCCAGTACTTC; CDR3: CSARVLVGLETQYF
D: TRBD1; V: TRBV6-6; size: many; J: TRBJ2-7; DNA: TGTGCCAGCAGTTACCGACAGGGCTACGAGCAGTACTTC; CDR3: CASSYRQGYEQYF
D: NA; V: TRBV7-9; size: NA; J: TRBJ2-1; DNA: TGTGCCAGCAGCTCGGCGATGGAGCAGTTCTTC; CDR3: CASSSAMEQFF
D: NA; V: TRBV5-1; size: many; J: TRBJ2-5; DNA: TGCGCCAGCAGCATGGGCCGAGGGAAGACCCAGTACTTC; CDR3: CASSMGRGKTQYF